Listed below are T cell receptor beta chains from one sample, sequenced in a study of cytomegalovirus exposure and HLA in healthy donors. Profiled with immunoSEQ multiplex PCR; TCRdb holds only in-frame clones, not every one. The sample has about 130,000 clones; approximately 62% are singletons. Source material: PBMCs. These receptors were taken from a human donor in good health. The CDR3 runs from the conserved cysteine through the conserved F or W. D genes are given only for firm matches. Size is omitted from some rows. Given values are once, few, many or a class for expanded clones.

v_gene	len	abundance	j_gene	d_gene	CDR3aa	CDR3nt
TRBV19	14	NA	TRBJ1-5	NA	CASSQGYSNQPQHF	TGTGCCAGTAGTCAGGGTTATAGCAATCAGCCCCAGCATTTT
TRBV9	15	NA	TRBJ2-1	TRBD2	CASSSGLAGYNEQFF	TGTGCCAGCAGCAGCGGACTAGCGGGTTACAATGAGCAGTTCTTC
TRBV11-2	16	NA	TRBJ2-1	NA	CASSPPVASEGNEQFF	TGTGCCAGCAGCCCCCCAGTCGCTAGCGAGGGGAATGAGCAGTTCTTC
TRBV7-2	14	once	TRBJ2-2	TRBD1	CASSSGQGSGELFF	TGTGCCAGCAGCTCGGGACAGGGAAGCGGGGAGCTGTTTTTT
TRBV7-2	18	NA	TRBJ1-5	TRBD1	CASSSRTGPGWGNQPQHF	TGTGCCAGCAGCTCCAGGACAGGCCCGGGCTGGGGCAATCAGCCCCAGCATTTT
TRBV11-3	14	NA	TRBJ2-2	TRBD1	CASSSRQGPGELFF	TGTGCCAGCAGCTCCAGACAGGGCCCCGGGGAGCTGTTTTTT
TRBV27	15	NA	TRBJ1-2	NA	CASSSLNDRHYGYTF	TGTGCCAGCAGTTCTTTAAACGACAGGCACTATGGCTACACCTTC
TRBV5-1	17	NA	TRBJ1-6	NA	CASSLVGRGRSNSPLHF	TGCGCCAGCAGCTTGGTGGGCCGGGGGAGAAGTAATTCACCCCTCCACTTT
TRBV18	15	few	TRBJ1-1	NA	CASSPPGQLNTEAFF	TGTGCCAGCTCACCACCGGGGCAGCTGAACACTGAAGCTTTCTTT
TRBV6-5	15	NA	TRBJ2-1	NA	CASRNRGGHNNEQFF	TGTGCCAGCAGAAACAGGGGAGGCCACAACAATGAGCAGTTCTTC
TRBV2	15	few	TRBJ2-1	TRBD2	CASRETSGEYNEQFF	TGTGCCAGCAGGGAGACTAGCGGAGAGTACAATGAGCAGTTCTTC
TRBV5-1	17	NA	TRBJ2-1	NA	CASSLAAGRGATNEQFF	TGCGCCAGCAGCTTGGCCGCTGGGCGGGGAGCAACGAATGAGCAGTTCTTC
TRBV4-1	18	NA	TRBJ2-7	TRBD2	CASSQDVGLAVSSYEQYF	TGCGCCAGCAGCCAAGATGTGGGACTAGCGGTGAGCTCCTACGAGCAGTACTTC